The 19 T cell receptor beta chains listed next were all sequenced from one sample in a study of radiotherapy plus CTLA-4 blockade in lung cancer. Profiled with immunoSEQ multiplex PCR; TCRdb holds only in-frame clones, not every one. This table has around 80,000 clones, under 75% appearing once. The sequenced sample was peripheral blood, obtained from a patient treated with radiotherapy plus ipilimumab. The receptors here all came from a human donor with non-small cell lung cancer whose response to radiotherapy plus ipilimumab could not be evaluated.

The chain uses TRBV18 and TRBJ1-6, with TRBD1 matching over 10 bases. The V segment lost 2 bases and the J segment 8 bases; nucleotides outside the gene matches: 0. The CDR3 is 14 residues long. Germline assignment: CDR1 KGHSH and CDR2 LQKENI. Written as DNA, the CDR3 is TGTGCCAGCTCACCAGGACAGGGGGATTCACCCCTCCACTTT. It specifies CASSPGQGDSPLHF.

The chain links TRBV6-6 to TRBJ1-1; D gene unclear. This CDR3 has 11 amino acids. Deletions cut 7 bases from V and 2 bases from J, with 5 bases between. Per the germline V gene, CDR1 is MNHNY and CDR2 is SVGAGI (reference sequence). This CDR3 is CASTVNTEAFF. DNA of the CDR3: TGTGCCAGCACCGTCAACACTGAAGCTTTCTTT.

The V gene is TRBV6-1, the J gene TRBJ2-4; 8 bases agree with TRBD2. V was clipped by 6 bases and J by 3 bases; unmatched bases: 7. There are 15 residues in the CDR3. CDR1 MNHNS and CDR2 SASEGT come from the germline V gene. The CDR3 spells CASRVSGNVKNIQYF. The CDR3 DNA reads as TGTGCCAGCAGGGTTAGCGGGAATGTCAAAAACATTCAGTACTTC.

This clone was seen a handful of times. The V call is TRBV6-1, the J call TRBJ1-5; 8 bases align to TRBD1. Germline V gene sequence: CDR1 MNHNS, CDR2 SASEGT. J gave up 4 bases and V 6 bases, and 5 bases lay outside the gene matches. The CDR3 has 14 amino acids. CDR3 amino acids: CASSGTGGNQPQHF. CDR3 DNA: TGTGCCAGCAGCGGCACAGGGGGAAATCAGCCCCAGCATTTT.

V gene TRBV5-1 combines with J gene TRBJ2-3; 8 bases agree with TRBD2. Looked up from germline, CDR1 is SGHRS and CDR2 is YFSETQ. V was pared by 1 base and J by 0 bases, with 10 bases of the junction left unmatched. CDR3 size: 18 residues. The DNA of the CDR3 is TGCGCCAGCAGCTTGAATGGCGCGGGGGGATCTAGCACAGATACGCAGTATTTT. Its protein product is CASSLNGAGGSSTDTQYF.

J is TRBJ2-7 and V is TRBV6-1, with 9 bases lining up with TRBD1. The V gene end was trimmed by 5 bases and the J gene end by 7 bases; junction bases not matched to a gene: 6. The CDR3 sequence is 13 residues long. The germline gives CDR1 MNHNS, CDR2 SASEGT. The chain's CDR3 is CASSLQGAWEQYF. The CDR3 DNA sequence: TGTGCCAGCAGTCTACAGGGGGCTTGGGAGCAGTACTTC.

The table lists this clone with a count of one. The chain joins TRBV27 to TRBJ1-2; a weak D match, TRBD1 (6 bases). Trimming stripped 2 bases from V and 6 bases from J, with 10 bases between. Germline V gene sequence: CDR1 MNHEY, CDR2 SMNVEV (reference sequence). This CDR3 spans 13 amino acids. CDR3 nucleotide sequence: TGTGCCAGCAGTTTAGACAGGTTGAATGGCTACACCTTC. This codes for CASSLDRLNGYTF.

The V and J genes are TRBV29-1 and TRBJ2-7; 8 nucleotides agree with TRBD1. After removal of 2 bases from V and 2 bases from J, the junction contained 2 bases not matched to a gene. The germline V gene has CDR1 SQVTM and CDR2 ANQGSEA. This CDR3 has 13 residues. Written as DNA, the CDR3 is TGCAGCGTTGAACCAGGGGGCCCCTACGAGCAGTACTTC. Residues: CSVEPGGPYEQYF.

This chain links TRBV10-3 with TRBJ2-1, with 11 bases aligning to TRBD2. Trimming took 6 bases from V and 14 from J; bases not matched to a gene: 9. Germline lookup yields CDR1 ENHRY and CDR2 SYGVKD. This CDR3 is built from 13 residues. The CDR3 here is CAISDIAGGPEFF. CDR3 nucleotide sequence: TGTGCCATCAGCGATATAGCGGGAGGGCCGGAGTTCTTC.

The V and J genes are TRBV29-1 and TRBJ1-1, with D tentatively TRBD1 (5 bases). This CDR3 contains 15 residues. The germline V and J ends were trimmed by 7 bases and 2 bases, with 20 bases remaining between them. The germline V gene has CDR1 SQVTM and CDR2 ANQGSEA. CDR3 coding DNA: TGCAGCGCCGCAACCCCAAAGGGGTACAACACTGAAGCTTTCTTT. This gives the protein CSAATPKGYNTEAFF.

The chain links TRBV6-5 to TRBJ2-7, with a possible D match to TRBD1 (5 bases). V lost 2 bases to trimming and J lost 5 bases, with 16 bases between them. The germline V gene encodes CDR1 MNHEY and CDR2 SVGAGI. CDR3 length equals 15 residues. CDR3 in amino acids: CASSYAPGASNEQYF. DNA for the CDR3: TGTGCCAGCAGTTACGCACCTGGGGCCTCGAACGAGCAGTACTTC.

The DNA of the CDR3 is TGTGCCAGCAGCGGGTTAGCGGGATCCTCCTACAATGAGCAGTTCTTC. It encodes CASSGLAGSSYNEQFF. The chain uses TRBV5-6 and TRBJ2-1; 8 bases match TRBD2. This CDR3 region has 16 residues. Trimming at V came to 4 bases and at J to 0 bases, leaving 6 bases not matched to a gene. Germline assignment: CDR1 SGHDT and CDR2 YYEEEE.

The genes are TRBV6-1 and TRBJ1-6; TRBD1 aligns across 7 bases. CDR3 length equals 14 residues. Germline V lookup: CDR1 MNHNS, CDR2 SASEGT. Germline trimming cut 6 bases from V and 10 bases from J; bases unmatched to any gene: 9. CDR3 sequence: CASSSDRALSPLHF. The CDR3 DNA sequence: TGTGCCAGCAGCAGCGACAGGGCCTTATCACCCCTCCACTTT.

This chain links TRBV19 with TRBJ2-2; 10 nucleotides align to TRBD1. Per the germline V gene, CDR1 is LNHDA and CDR2 is SQIVND (reference sequence). The junction had 9 bases not matched to a gene; V was cut back by 4 bases and J by 7 bases. CDR3 size: 16 residues. CDR3 coding DNA: TGTGCCAGTAGTAATCGAGGGACAGGGGAAAACGGGGAGCTGTTTTTT. It yields the protein CASSNRGTGENGELFF.

A few counts support this clone. This rearrangement joins TRBV11-3 to TRBJ2-7, with 7 bases matching TRBD2. Germline CDR1 is SGHNT and CDR2 is YENEEA. This CDR3 is 16 amino acids long. J gave up 7 bases and V 5 bases, and 17 bases lay outside the gene matches. The CDR3 sequence is CASSREERGPFGEQYF. In DNA form, the CDR3 reads TGTGCCAGCAGCCGCGAGGAGCGGGGACCCTTTGGAGAGCAGTACTTC.

The gene calls are TRBV6-6 and TRBJ2-1, with TRBD2 identical over 13 bases. This CDR3 comprises 16 residues. The junction had 5 bases not matched to a gene; V was cut back by 2 bases and J by 7 bases. Per germline, CDR1 MNHNY and CDR2 SVGAGI (reference sequence). CDR3 sequence: CASSYGTSGKKNEQFF. The CDR3, as DNA: TGTGCCAGCAGTTACGGGACTAGCGGGAAGAAGAATGAGCAGTTCTTC.

This clone has more than one count but fewer than ten. This rearrangement joins TRBV6-6 to TRBJ1-1, with a weak D call TRBD1 (5 bases). The germline gives CDR1 MNHNY, CDR2 SVGAGI (reference sequence). Trimming stripped 0 bases from V and 5 bases from J, with 10 bases between. The CDR3 extends over 14 amino acids. Here the CDR3 DNA reads TGTGCCAGCAGTTACTCGTGGGGGGAAACTGAAGCTTTCTTT. Translating it yields CASSYSWGETEAFF.

This chain joins TRBV4-3 and TRBJ2-3; 10 bases map to TRBD2. J lost 5 bases, V lost 0 bases, and 5 bases had no gene match. This CDR3 has 16 residues. The germline gives CDR1 LGHNA, CDR2 YSLEER. The CDR3 DNA sequence: TGCGCCAGCAGCCAAGAATTAGCGGGGGGCCTAGATACGCAGTATTTT. It codes for CASSQELAGGLDTQYF.

The CDR3 is CSVQGGQGTQETQYF. CDR3 DNA: TGCAGCGTTCAAGGGGGACAGGGGACTCAAGAGACCCAGTACTTC. The chain links TRBV29-1 to TRBJ2-5; TRBD1 agrees at 10 bases. V lost 5 bases and J lost 2; bases outside the gene matches: 8. The germline gives CDR1 SQVTM, CDR2 ANQGSEA. CDR3 length: 15 residues.